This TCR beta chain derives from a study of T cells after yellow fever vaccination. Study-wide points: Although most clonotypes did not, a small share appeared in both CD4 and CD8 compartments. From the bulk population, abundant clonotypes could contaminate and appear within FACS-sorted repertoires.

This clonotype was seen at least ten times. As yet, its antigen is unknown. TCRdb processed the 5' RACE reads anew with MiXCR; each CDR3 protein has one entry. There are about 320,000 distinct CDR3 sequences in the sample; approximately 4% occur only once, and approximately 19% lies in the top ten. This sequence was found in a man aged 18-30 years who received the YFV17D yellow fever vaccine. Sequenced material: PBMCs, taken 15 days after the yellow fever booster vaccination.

The CDR3 loop is CASRGEGTEAFF. As DNA, the CDR3 is TGTGCCAGCAGAGGAGAAGGCACTGAAGCTTTCTTT. The genes are TRBV9 and TRBJ1-1; D call uncertain. Germline V gives CDR1 SGDLS, CDR2 YYNGEE. The V end lost 5 bases, the J end lost 4 bases, and 9 bases lay between the germline ends. CDR3 size: 12 residues.